This entry features one T cell receptor beta chain sequence. This entry is derived from a study of T cells expressing NK-cell markers. The wider study: The eight sequenced donors comprised seven who were HCMV-seropositive and one who was seronegative.

The length of the CDR3 is 16 residues. Germline loops: CDR1 SGHTA, CDR2 FQGTGA. From the 5' RACE reads, TCRdb lists one entry per CDR3 protein and no DNA. The sample has over 100,000 distinct CDR3 sequences. Material: blood T cells: a sorted CD56 or NKG2C T cell subset, CD4+ or CD8+ T cells, or bulk PBMC T cells (not recorded which). This TCR derives from a woman between 18 and 75 years old in good health. The chain combines TRBV7-3 with TRBJ2-1; there is no DNA to check the TCRdb D call of TRBD2. CDR3 amino acids: CASSLGSSGSYNEQFF.